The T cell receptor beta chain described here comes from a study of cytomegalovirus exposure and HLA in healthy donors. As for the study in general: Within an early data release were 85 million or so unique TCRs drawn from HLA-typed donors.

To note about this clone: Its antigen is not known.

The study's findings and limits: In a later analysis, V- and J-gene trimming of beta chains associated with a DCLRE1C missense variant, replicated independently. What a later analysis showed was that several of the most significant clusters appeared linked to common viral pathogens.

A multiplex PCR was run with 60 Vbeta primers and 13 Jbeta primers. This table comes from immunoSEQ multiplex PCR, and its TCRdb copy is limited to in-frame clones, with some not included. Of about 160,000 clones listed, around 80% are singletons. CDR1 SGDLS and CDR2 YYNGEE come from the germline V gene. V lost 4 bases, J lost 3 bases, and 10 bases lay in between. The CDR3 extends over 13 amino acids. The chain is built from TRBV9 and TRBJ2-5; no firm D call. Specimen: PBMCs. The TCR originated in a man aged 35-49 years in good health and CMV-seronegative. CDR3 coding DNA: TGTGCCAGCAGCCTCCTAACCAAAGAGACCCAGTACTTC. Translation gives CASSLLTKETQYF.